This T cell receptor beta chain was captured by sequencing in a study of blood T cell repertoires in COVID-19. A COVID-19 case was met by exposed participants within 2 weeks before study entry. Per the study methods: Using reference gene primer amplification, nucleated cell counts were estimated. Method: immunoSEQ multiplex PCR; TCRdb's copy keeps in-frame clones and lacks some. The V and J calls and the clone size are those of that table, but D and trimming were determined from the DNA. This sample yields fewer than 250,000 clones, of which 83% are seen a single time; approximately 4% belongs to the top ten. Trimming cost V 5 bases and J 0 bases; bases outside gene matches: 3. The CDR3 is 14 amino acids. CDR1 is MNHEY, CDR2 SVGAGI, per germline.

The source material was PBMCs or T cells enriched from blood (not recorded which). The TCR was taken from a woman aged 40 to 55 who had been exposed to COVID-19. The V gene is TRBV6-5, the J gene TRBJ1-1, with 7 bases matching TRBD1. The CDR3 DNA follows: TGTGCCAGCAGTCTGGACAGGTTGAACACTGAAGCTTTCTTT. It is translated as CASSLDRLNTEAFF.